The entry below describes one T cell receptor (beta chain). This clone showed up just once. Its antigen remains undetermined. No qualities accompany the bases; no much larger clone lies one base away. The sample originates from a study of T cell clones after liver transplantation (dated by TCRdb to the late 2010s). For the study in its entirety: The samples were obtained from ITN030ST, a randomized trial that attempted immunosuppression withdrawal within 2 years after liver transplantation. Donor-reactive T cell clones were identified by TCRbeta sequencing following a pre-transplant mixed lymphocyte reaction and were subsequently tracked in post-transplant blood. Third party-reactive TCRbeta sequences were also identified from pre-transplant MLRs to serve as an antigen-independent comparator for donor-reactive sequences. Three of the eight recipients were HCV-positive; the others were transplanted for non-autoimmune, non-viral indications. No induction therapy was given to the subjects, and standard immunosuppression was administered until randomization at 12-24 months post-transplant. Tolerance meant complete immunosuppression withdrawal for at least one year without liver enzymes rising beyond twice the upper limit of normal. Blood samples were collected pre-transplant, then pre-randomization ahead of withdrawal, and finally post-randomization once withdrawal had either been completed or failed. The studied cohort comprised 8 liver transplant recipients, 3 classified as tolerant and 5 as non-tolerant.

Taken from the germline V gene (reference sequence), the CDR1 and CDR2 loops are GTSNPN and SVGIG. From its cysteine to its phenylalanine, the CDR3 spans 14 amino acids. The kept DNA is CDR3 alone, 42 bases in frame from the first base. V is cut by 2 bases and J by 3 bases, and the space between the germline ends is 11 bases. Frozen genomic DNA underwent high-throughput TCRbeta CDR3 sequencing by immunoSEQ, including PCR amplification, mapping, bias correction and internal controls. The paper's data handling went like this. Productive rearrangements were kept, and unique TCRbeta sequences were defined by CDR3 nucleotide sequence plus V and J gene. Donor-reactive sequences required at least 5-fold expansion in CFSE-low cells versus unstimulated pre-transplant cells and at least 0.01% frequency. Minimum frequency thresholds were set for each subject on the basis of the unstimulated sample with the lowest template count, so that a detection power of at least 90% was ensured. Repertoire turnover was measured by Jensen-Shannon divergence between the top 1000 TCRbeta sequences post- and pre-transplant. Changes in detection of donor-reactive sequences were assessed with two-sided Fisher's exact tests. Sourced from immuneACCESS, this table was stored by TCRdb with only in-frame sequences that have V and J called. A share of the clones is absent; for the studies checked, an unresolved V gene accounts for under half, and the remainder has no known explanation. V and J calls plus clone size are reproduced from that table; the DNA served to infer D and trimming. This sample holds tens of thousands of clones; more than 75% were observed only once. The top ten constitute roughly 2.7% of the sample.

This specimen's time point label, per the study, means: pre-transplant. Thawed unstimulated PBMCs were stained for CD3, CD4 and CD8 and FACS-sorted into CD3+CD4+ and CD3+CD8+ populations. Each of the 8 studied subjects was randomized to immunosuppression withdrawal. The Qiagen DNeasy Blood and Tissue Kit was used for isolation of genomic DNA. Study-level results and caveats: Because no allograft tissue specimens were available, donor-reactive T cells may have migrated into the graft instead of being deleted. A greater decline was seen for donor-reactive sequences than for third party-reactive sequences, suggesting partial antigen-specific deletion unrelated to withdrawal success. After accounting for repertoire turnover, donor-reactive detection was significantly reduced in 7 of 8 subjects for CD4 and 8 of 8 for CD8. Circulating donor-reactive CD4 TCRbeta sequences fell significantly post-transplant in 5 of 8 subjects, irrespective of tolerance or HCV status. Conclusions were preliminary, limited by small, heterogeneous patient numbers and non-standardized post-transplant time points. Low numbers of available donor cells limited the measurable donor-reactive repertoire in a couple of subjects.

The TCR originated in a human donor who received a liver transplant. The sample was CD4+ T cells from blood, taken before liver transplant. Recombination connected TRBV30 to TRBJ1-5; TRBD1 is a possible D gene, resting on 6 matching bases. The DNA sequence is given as TGTGCCTGGAGTCTAGGGGGAAACAATCAGCCCCAGCATTTT. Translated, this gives CAWSLGGNNQPQHF. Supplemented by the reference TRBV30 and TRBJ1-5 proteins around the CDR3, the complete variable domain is SQTIHQWPATLVQPVGSPLSLECTVEGTSNPNLYWYRQAAGRGLQLLFYSVGIGQISSEVPQNLSASRPQDRQFILSSKKLLLSDSGFYLCAWSLGGNNQPQHFGDGTRLSIL.